This entry describes one T cell receptor (beta chain). The antigen remains unidentified. In the same sample, other DNA sequences code for this CDR3. Per germline, CDR1 MNHEY and CDR2 SMNVEV (reference sequence). This CDR3 is 13 amino acids long. With V trimmed by 6 bases and J by 5 bases, 6 bases remained unmatched. This entry belongs to a study of PD-1 blockade in classical Hodgkin lymphoma. Study findings and constraints: Diversity similar to that of newly diagnosed patients was seen at baseline in complete responders. What drove the repertoire differences, possibly disease activity or prior therapy, has not been defined. Patients were excluded if nivolumab began under 1 year after ASCT (the autologous transplant). Relapsed/refractory patients reportedly had lower baseline diversity than newly diagnosed patients.

Described time point: cycle 4 day 1 (C4D1), after five to seven weeks of nivolumab. Relapses following autologous stem cell transplantation were seen in all patients, with brentuximab vedotin exposure varying. The repertoire was sequenced with immunoSEQ multiplex PCR; TCRdb's copy has only in-frame clones and lacks some. This table has some 52,000 clones, approximately 89% appearing once. This TCR derives from a human donor with classical Hodgkin lymphoma. The input for sequencing was peripheral blood mononuclear cells (PBMCs), taken before the fourth cycle of nivolumab. V and J are TRBV27 and TRBJ2-7, with 8 positions matching TRBD2. The CDR3 loop reads CASSPGGANEQYF. The CDR3 nucleotides read TGTGCCAGCAGCCCGGGGGGGGCCAACGAGCAGTACTTC.